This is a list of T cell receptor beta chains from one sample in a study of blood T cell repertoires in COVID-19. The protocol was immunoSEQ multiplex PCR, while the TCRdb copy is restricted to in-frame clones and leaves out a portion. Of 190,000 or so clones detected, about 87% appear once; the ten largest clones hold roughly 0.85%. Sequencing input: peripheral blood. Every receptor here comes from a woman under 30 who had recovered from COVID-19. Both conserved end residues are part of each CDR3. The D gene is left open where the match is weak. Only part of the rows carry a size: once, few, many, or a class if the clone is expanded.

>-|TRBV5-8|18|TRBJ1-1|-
CASSFPRGRDSMNTEAFF
TGTGCCAGCAGCTTCCCTCGGGGGAGAGACTCTATGAACACTGAAGCTTTCTTT
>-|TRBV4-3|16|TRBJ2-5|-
CASSQDYAVGGETQYF
TGCGCCAGCAGCCAAGATTACGCGGTGGGGGGAGAGACCCAGTACTTC
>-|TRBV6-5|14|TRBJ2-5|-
CASSYTDRQNTQYF
TGTGCCAGCAGTTACACTGACAGACAAAATACCCAGTACTTC
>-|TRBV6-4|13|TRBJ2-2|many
CASSDSSTGELFF
TGTGCCAGCAGTGACTCGAGCACCGGGGAGCTGTTTTTT
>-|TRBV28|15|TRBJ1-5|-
CASSRDFDSNQPQHF
TGTGCCAGCAGCCGGGACTTCGATAGCAATCAGCCCCAGCATTTT
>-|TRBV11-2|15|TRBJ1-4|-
CASSLGGEIREKLFF
TGTGCCAGCAGCTTAGGGGGGGAGATTCGGGAAAAACTGTTTTTT
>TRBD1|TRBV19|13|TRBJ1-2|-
CASRPTGLYGYTF
TGTGCCAGTAGACCGACAGGGCTCTATGGCTACACCTTC
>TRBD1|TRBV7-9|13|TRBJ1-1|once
CASSLTGAGEAFF
TGTGCCAGCAGCTTAACAGGGGCTGGAGAAGCTTTCTTT
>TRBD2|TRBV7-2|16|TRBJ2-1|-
CASSLVASGVYNEQFF
TGTGCCAGCAGCTTAGTAGCTAGCGGGGTGTACAATGAGCAGTTCTTC
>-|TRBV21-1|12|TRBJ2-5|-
CASSKSGETQYF
TGTGCCAGCAGCAAATCGGGGGAGACCCAGTACTTC
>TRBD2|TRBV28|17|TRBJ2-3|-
CASSLLASRGVRDTQYF
TGTGCCAGCAGTTTATTGGCTAGTCGGGGGGTGAGAGATACGCAGTATTTT
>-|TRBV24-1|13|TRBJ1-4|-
CATMGPTNEKLFF
TGTGCCACCATGGGGCCAACTAATGAAAAACTGTTTTTT
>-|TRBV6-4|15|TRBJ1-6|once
CASSVPGEYNSPLHF
TGTGCCAGCAGTGTGCCGGGAGAATATAATTCACCCCTCCACTTT
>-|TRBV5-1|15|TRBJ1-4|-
CTSSAGQTTNEKLFF
TGCACCAGCAGTGCGGGCCAGACAACTAATGAAAAACTGTTTTTT
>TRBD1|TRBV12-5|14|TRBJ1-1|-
CASGLGQLNTEAFF
TGTGCTAGTGGCCTGGGACAGCTGAACACTGAAGCTTTCTTT
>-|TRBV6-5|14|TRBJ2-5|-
CASSYGGGRETQYF
TGTGCCAGCAGTTACGGTGGTGGGAGGGAGACCCAGTACTTC
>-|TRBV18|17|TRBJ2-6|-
CASSPPDGSSGANVLTF
TGTGCCAGCTCACCACCTGACGGGTCCTCTGGGGCCAACGTCCTGACTTTC
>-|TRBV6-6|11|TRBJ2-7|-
CASSPRDEQYF
TGTGCCAGCAGCCCCCGAGACGAGCAGTACTTC
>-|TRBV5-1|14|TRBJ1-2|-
CASSLAGQGDGYTF
TGCGCCAGCAGCTTGGCCGGGCAGGGTGATGGCTACACCTTC
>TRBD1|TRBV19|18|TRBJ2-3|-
CASSIRRGTGGDEDTQYF
TGTGCCAGTAGTATTAGGCGGGGGACAGGGGGCGACGAAGATACGCAGTATTTT
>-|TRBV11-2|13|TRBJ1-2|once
CASSVGGHYGYTF
TGTGCCAGCAGCGTGGGGGGGCACTATGGCTACACCTTC
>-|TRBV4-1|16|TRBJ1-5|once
CASSQEGGLDYQPQHF
TGCGCCAGCAGCCAAGAGGGGGGGCTAGACTATCAGCCCCAGCATTTT
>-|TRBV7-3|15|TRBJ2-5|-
CASSLGAGPWETQYF
TGTGCCAGCAGCTTAGGTGCGGGCCCCTGGGAGACCCAGTACTTC
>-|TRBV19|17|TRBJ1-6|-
CASSIGGTAVYNSPLHF
TGTGCCAGTAGTATAGGTGGGACTGCTGTTTATAATTCACCCCTCCACTTT
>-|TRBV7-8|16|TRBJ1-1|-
CASSLEGVGTYTEAFF
TGTGCCAGCAGCTTAGAAGGGGTAGGCACCTACACTGAAGCTTTCTTT
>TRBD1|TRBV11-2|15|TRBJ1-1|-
CASSLFGTGNTEAFF
TGTGCCAGCAGCTTATTTGGGACAGGGAACACTGAAGCTTTCTTT
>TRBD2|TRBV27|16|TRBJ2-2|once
CASSPILAGGTGELFF
TGTGCCAGCAGTCCCATCTTAGCGGGAGGCACCGGGGAGCTGTTTTTT
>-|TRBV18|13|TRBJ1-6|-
CASSPPGGGPLHF
TGTGCCAGCTCACCACCAGGGGGTGGGCCCCTCCACTTT
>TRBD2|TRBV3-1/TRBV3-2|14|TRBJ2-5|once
CASSRRGGVETQYF
TGTGCCAGCAGCCGACGGGGGGGTGTGGAGACCCAGTACTTC
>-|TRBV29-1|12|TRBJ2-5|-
CSVARQKETQYF
TGCAGCGTTGCAAGACAAAAAGAGACCCAGTACTTC
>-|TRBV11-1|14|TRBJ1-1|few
CASTIPGTKGEAFF
TGTGCCAGCACCATTCCCGGGACTAAGGGTGAAGCTTTCTTT
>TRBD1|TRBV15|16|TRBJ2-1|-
CATSRDLGQGIAEQFF
TGTGCCACCAGCAGAGATCTTGGACAGGGGATTGCTGAGCAGTTCTTC
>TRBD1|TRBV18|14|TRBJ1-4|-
CASSSRDSKEKLFF
TGTGCCAGCTCATCCCGGGACAGCAAGGAAAAACTGTTTTTT
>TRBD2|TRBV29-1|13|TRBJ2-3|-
CSVVSGGSDTQYF
TGCAGCGTTGTTAGCGGGGGGTCAGATACGCAGTATTTT
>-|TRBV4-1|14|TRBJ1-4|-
CASSLRLLNEKLFF
TGCGCCAGCAGCCTCAGACTGCTTAATGAAAAACTGTTTTTT